This T cell receptor (beta chain) originates from a study of CD8 T cells in Susac syndrome. The multiple sclerosis control group consisted of treatment-naive patients whose relapsing-remitting disease, which was either stable or active, fulfilled revised McDonald criteria. When the RNA was reverse transcribed, random hexamers were used with an input of roughly 0.45 to 1 ug. TCRdb ran MiXCR on the immunoSEQ multiplex PCR reads and lists one entry per CDR3 protein. The sample records about 290,000 distinct CDR3 sequences, 65% to 90% being singletons. V gave up 0 bases and J gave up 9 bases; unmatched junction bases: 11. The germline CDR1 and CDR2 sequences are SGHNT and YYREEE (reference sequence). The CDR3 covers 16 residues.

Sample: CD8+ T cells from PBMCs. The sequence derives from a human donor with multiple sclerosis. The V gene is TRBV5-4, the J gene TRBJ2-1; TRBD2 matches at 8 bases. In nucleotides, the CDR3 is TGTGCCAGCAGCTTGGCACTAGCGGTACTAAATGGTGAGCAGTTCTTC. Translating gives CASSLALAVLNGEQFF.